Following are 11 T cell receptor beta chains from one sample sequenced in a study of post-analysis software for immune sequencing data. Their target antigens are unknown. Study outcomes and limitations: In patients, about 5 TRBV segments were more frequent than in controls, with TRBV5-6, TRBV5-1 and TRBV20-1 among them.

Unique-molecular-identifier-tagged TCR beta cDNA libraries were used. TCRdb used MiXCR to reprocess the PCR reads, holding one entry per CDR3 protein. The table shows a few hundred thousand distinct CDR3 sequences, with approximately 42% occurring only once. Sample: blood. These receptors all stem from a girl aged 2 to 10 with multiple sclerosis.

This clonotype was recorded only once. The V gene is TRBV7-9, the J gene TRBJ1-2; D is uncertain. This CDR3 region has 12 residues. Germline CDR1 SEHNR, CDR2 FQNEAQ (reference sequence). V was cut by 1 base and J by 5 bases, with 5 bases left in between. The CDR3 DNA sequence: TGTGCCAGCAGCTTAGGGGAATATGGCTACACCTTC. Amino acid sequence: CASSLGEYGYTF.

This clonotype was observed once. The chain joins TRBV18 to TRBJ2-4, with 7 bases lining up with TRBD1. Judging by the DNA end, TRBJ2-7 fits better; the J call may be wrong. The CDR3 length is 14 residues. CDR1 is KGHSH, CDR2 LQKENI, per germline. DNA for the CDR3: TGTGCCAGCTCACCTGGGGGACAGTTCTACGAGCAGTACTTC. Translation gives CASSPGGQFYEQYF.

V gene TRBV7-2 combines with J gene TRBJ2-3; TRBD2 is a possible D gene (7 bases). Trimming left V 6 bases short and J 3 bases short, with 16 bases between. Per germline, CDR1 SGHTA and CDR2 FQGNSA. The CDR3 extends over 15 amino acids. This CDR3 is CASSPRGGLTDTQYF. The DNA for the CDR3 is TGTGCCAGCAGTCCTAGGGGGGGTTTGACAGATACGCAGTATTTT.

The genes are TRBV5-1 and TRBJ2-2; 8 bases fit TRBD1. Per germline, CDR1 SGHRS and CDR2 YFSETQ. With V trimmed by 5 bases and J by 1 base, 1 base remained unmatched. The CDR3 has 14 residues. The CDR3 nucleotides are TGCGCCAGCAGAGACAGGGGGAACACCGGGGAGCTGTTTTTT. Translating gives CASRDRGNTGELFF.

This clonotype came up a few times. The genes are TRBV13 and TRBJ2-1, with 10 bases that match TRBD1. The CDR3 is made up of 14 amino acids. V was clipped by 5 bases and J by 9 bases; unmatched bases: 7. CDR1 and CDR2 from the germline V gene are PRHDT and FYEKMQ (reference sequence). In DNA, the CDR3 is TGTGCCAGCAGCCGGGGACAGGGGACAACTGAGCAGTTCTTC. As protein: CASSRGQGTTEQFF.

This clonotype was counted only a few times. The chain carries TRBV7-2 and TRBJ2-7; D might be TRBD2 (5 bases). Germline V gene sequence: CDR1 SGHTA, CDR2 FQGNSA. The CDR3 sequence is 13 residues long. V lost 0 bases and J 6 bases, leaving 9 bases between the germline ends. The CDR3 loop reads CASSLARVSEQYF. As DNA, the CDR3 is TGTGCCAGCAGCTTAGCGAGGGTTAGCGAGCAGTACTTC.

This clonotype came up a few times. The V gene is TRBV6-5, the J gene TRBJ1-5; no firm D call. The germline V and J ends were trimmed by 6 bases and 1 base, with 10 bases remaining between them. The CDR3 contains 14 residues. Germline V gene sequence: CDR1 MNHEY, CDR2 SVGAGI. CDR3 DNA sequence: TGTGCCAGCAGCCTGGAGGCGAGCAATCAGCCCCAGCATTTT. It translates to CASSLEASNQPQHF.

This clonotype was seen a single time. The chain links TRBV7-2 to TRBJ2-3; TRBD2 matches 12 bases. The trim removed 2 bases at V and 9 bases at J, leaving 3 bases unmatched. The CDR3 consists of 14 residues. Germline CDR1 reads SGHTA; CDR2 reads FQGNSA. The CDR3 spells CASSLTLAGGTQYF. In nucleotides, the CDR3 is TGTGCCAGCAGCTTAACCCTAGCGGGAGGGACGCAGTATTTT.

This clonotype was picked up a small number of times. This chain joins TRBV20-1 and TRBJ1-2; no firm D call. The CDR3 consists of 14 residues. Per the germline V gene, CDR1 is DFQATT and CDR2 is SNEGSKA (reference sequence). V shed 0 bases and J shed 4 bases, with 12 bases lying between them. The CDR3 DNA is TGCAGTGCTAGAGAGTGGTACTCTGCCTATGGCTACACCTTC. It specifies CSAREWYSAYGYTF.

This clonotype was seen a handful of times. This CDR3 reads CATSDLGTIHNEQFF. The CDR3 DNA sequence: TGTGCCACCAGTGATTTGGGGACTATCCACAATGAGCAGTTCTTC. The chain has TRBV24-1 and TRBJ2-1; 7 nucleotides agree with TRBD2. J lost 5 bases, V lost 0 bases, and 3 bases had no gene match. Per germline, CDR1 KGHDR and CDR2 SFDVKD. This CDR3 contains 15 residues.

This chain uses TRBV7-2 with TRBJ1-4, with a tentative D call TRBD1 (6 bases). Germline V gene lookup returns CDR1 SGHTA and CDR2 FQGNSA. V was trimmed by 1 base and J by 8 bases, leaving 14 bases between them. CDR3 length: 15 residues. The CDR3 region has the DNA TGTGCCAGCAGCTTAGGTGGAGGGGGAGGAGAAAAACTGTTTTTT. It translates to CASSLGGGGGEKLFF.